The 22 T cell receptor beta chains below come from one sample, sequenced in a study of blood T cells in healthy people across ages. With a J-beta primer mix and a sample-barcoded 5' primer, a second PCR ran about 7 to 12 cycles. In TCRdb, the 5' RACE reads were re-called with MiXCR into one record per CDR3 protein. This sample carries some 1.4 million distinct CDR3 sequences, about 40% of them seen once, and the ten largest clones take 7.9%. Material: blood. These receptor sequences come from a woman in her late teens or twenties in good health.

J is TRBJ2-1 and V is TRBV7-8; 13 bases match TRBD2. Germline V gene data show CDR1 as SGHVS and CDR2 as FQNEAQ. Germline trimming cut 1 base from V and 9 bases from J; bases unmatched to any gene: 9. The CDR3 totals 17 residues. For the CDR3, the DNA is TGTGCCAGCAGCTTAGGGACTAGCGGGAGTTCTCGGGCTGAGCAGTTCTTC. Protein sequence: CASSLGTSGSSRAEQFF. The complete variable domain, with remaining parts taken from reference TRBV7-8 and TRBJ2-1, reads GAGVSQSPRYKVAKRGQDVALRCDPISGHVSLFWYQQALGQGPEFLTYFQNEAQLDKSGLPSDRFFAERPEGSVSTLKIQRTQQEDSAVYLCASSLGTSGSSRAEQFFGPGTRLTVL.

Only a few counts were recorded for this clonotype. The V gene is TRBV5-1, the J gene TRBJ2-3, with D maybe TRBD1 (6 bases). The ends were cut back, 2 bases at V and 5 bases at J, with 15 bases in the middle. CDR1 is SGHRS and CDR2 is YFSETQ in the germline V gene. The CDR3 runs 15 residues. This chain's CDR3 is CASSLIQGRIDTQYF. The CDR3 DNA is TGCGCCAGCAGCTTAATACAGGGAAGAATAGATACGCAGTATTTT. The variable domain in full, with the rest retrieved from reference TRBV5-1 and TRBJ2-3, is KAGVTQTPRYLIKTRGQQVTLSCSPISGHRSVSWYQQTPGQGLQFLFEYFSETQRNKGNFPGRFSGRQFSNSRSEMNVSTLELGDSALYLCASSLIQGRIDTQYFGPGTRLTVL.

The V and J genes are TRBV2 and TRBJ2-5; no firm D call. The CDR3 is 13 amino acids. The ends were cut back, 3 bases at V and 3 bases at J, with 8 bases in the middle. Germline-derived CDR1 and CDR2 are SNHLY and FYNNEI. Here the CDR3 reads CASSENGEETQYF. DNA for the CDR3: TGTGCCAGCAGTGAGAATGGGGAAGAGACCCAGTACTTC. Full variable domain (rest looked up from reference TRBV2 and TRBJ2-5): EPEVTQTPSHQVTQMGQEVILRCVPISNHLYFYWYRQILGQKVEFLVSFYNNEISEKSEIFDDQFSVERPDGSNFTLKIRSTKLEDSAMYFCASSENGEETQYFGPGTRLLVL.

In this sample, this clonotype turned up a few times. The CDR3 region is CATSDRASGSNEQFF. The CDR3 DNA sequence: TGTGCCACCAGTGATAGGGCTAGCGGGAGTAATGAGCAGTTCTTC. The V and J genes are TRBV24-1 and TRBJ2-1, with 10 positions matching TRBD2. CDR1 is KGHDR, CDR2 SFDVKD, per germline. J gave up 7 bases and V 3 bases, and 5 bases lay outside the gene matches. The CDR3 has 15 residues.

This chain links TRBV4-1 with TRBJ2-1; 7 positions agree with TRBD2. The CDR3 is 18 residues long. J gave up 4 bases and V 3 bases, and 15 bases lay outside the gene matches. Germline CDR1 MGHRA, CDR2 YSYEKL. The CDR3 loop reads CASSHLADLPGGYNEQFF. Written as DNA, the CDR3 is TGCGCCAGCAGCCATTTAGCGGATCTTCCCGGGGGGTACAATGAGCAGTTCTTC.

The J gene is TRBJ1-3, the V gene TRBV12-3 or TRBV12-4; D is undetermined. V was pared by 6 bases and J by 4 bases, with 13 bases between. The CDR3 totals 14 residues. CDR3 DNA: TGTGCCAGCAGATCCGACCGCTCAGGAAACACCATATATTTT. Amino acid sequence: CASRSDRSGNTIYF.

This clonotype was detected ten times or more. The CDR3 here is CASGLVQRVGESTEAFF. In nucleotides, the CDR3 is TGTGCTAGTGGTTTGGTACAAAGGGTGGGGGAGTCAACTGAAGCTTTCTTT. The genes are TRBV12-5 and TRBJ1-1, with TRBD1 as a possible D gene (5 bases). The CDR3 is made up of 17 amino acids. Germline CDR1 and CDR2: LGHNT and FRNRAP. Trimming took 0 bases from V and 5 from J, leaving 19 bases between them. The entire variable domain, with the rest obtained from reference TRBV12-5 and TRBJ1-1, is as follows: DARVTQTPRHKVTEMGQEVTMRCQPILGHNTVFWYRQTMMQGLELLAYFRNRAPLDDSGMPKDRFSAEMPDATLATLKIQPSEPRDSAVYFCASGLVQRVGESTEAFFGQGTRLTVV.

This clonotype was seen a few times. The genes are TRBV5-1 and TRBJ2-3, with D possibly TRBD2 on 6 matching bases. This CDR3 is 16 amino acids long. In germline, CDR1 is SGHRS, CDR2 YFSETQ. Trimming left V 0 bases short and J 6 bases short, with 17 bases between. The CDR3, as DNA: TGCGCCAGCAGCTTGGAGGTCGGGGGACCCAGGGATACGCAGTATTTT. Translated: CASSLEVGGPRDTQYF.

In this sample, this clonotype turned up a few times. The chain carries TRBV11-1 and TRBJ2-3; tentatively, D is TRBD1 (5 bases). There are 15 residues in the CDR3. Trimming took 3 bases from V and 2 from J, leaving 12 bases between them. The germline V gene encodes CDR1 SGHAT and CDR2 FQDESV (reference sequence). The CDR3, as DNA: TGTGCCAGCAGCTTCAGGGCCCCCTCCACAGATACGCAGTATTTT. It encodes CASSFRAPSTDTQYF.

Turning to this clonotype: The junction does not match germline at one end; this may be a read error. This rearrangement joins TRBV4-1 to TRBJ2-1, with 8 bases matching TRBD1. This CDR3 is 15 amino acids long. The germline gives CDR1 MGHRA, CDR2 YSYEKL. This chain's CDR3 is CANSQGAGVKNEQFF. For the CDR3, the DNA is TGCGCCAACAGCCAGGGGGCAGGGGTTAAGAATGAGCAGTTCTTC.

The chain combines TRBV7-3 with TRBJ1-1; TRBD1 matches 10 bases. Germline V lookup: CDR1 SGHTA, CDR2 FQGTGA. The J segment lost 4 bases and the V segment lost 5 bases, leaving 7 bases of the junction unmatched. The CDR3 spans 15 residues. CDR3 in DNA: TGTGCCAGCAGCCCTTCCGGGACAGGGGTCACTGAAGCTTTCTTT. Encoded protein: CASSPSGTGVTEAFF.

V is TRBV18 and J is TRBJ1-6, with 7 bases lining up with TRBD1. Germline CDR1 and CDR2: KGHSH and LQKENI. The CDR3 has 13 amino acids. V lost 6 bases and J lost 14; bases outside the gene matches: 10. The CDR3 here is CASSPTTGQTLHF. CDR3 in DNA: TGTGCCAGCTCTCCTACGACAGGGCAGACCCTCCACTTT.

This clonotype was counted ten times or more. The chain joins TRBV7-6 to TRBJ2-7; TRBD2 matches at 10 bases. V was clipped by 5 bases and J by 3 bases; unmatched bases: 4. The germline V gene has CDR1 SGHVS and CDR2 FNYEAQ. The CDR3 contains 14 residues. This CDR3 is CASSPRTSGYEQYF. CDR3 sequence (DNA): TGTGCCAGCAGCCCCCGGACTAGCGGCTACGAGCAGTACTTC.

About this clonotype itself: Germline is not matched at one junction end, which may reflect a read error. The chain uses TRBV4-1 and TRBJ2-4, with TRBD2 identical over 10 bases. The end of the DNA aligns better with TRBJ2-7, so the J call may be wrong. In germline, CDR1 is MGHRA, CDR2 YSYEKL. This CDR3 is 18 amino acids long. Written as DNA, the CDR3 is TGCACCAGCAGCCAAGATGGTCTAGCGGGAGAGAGGTCCGGCGAGCAGTACTTC. This encodes CTSSQDGLAGERSGEQYF.

This clonotype is a singleton in its sample. The chain combines TRBV5-1 with TRBJ1-5; 7 nucleotides agree with TRBD1. The germline V gene has CDR1 SGHRS and CDR2 YFSETQ. This CDR3 has 18 residues. J gave up 0 bases and V 0 bases, and 9 bases lay outside the gene matches. DNA for the CDR3: TGCGCCAGCAGCTTGGGGTTAACAGGGGAGGGTAGCAATCAGCCCCAGCATTTT. Protein product: CASSLGLTGEGSNQPQHF. The variable domain in full, with the rest retrieved from reference TRBV5-1 and TRBJ1-5, is KAGVTQTPRYLIKTRGQQVTLSCSPISGHRSVSWYQQTPGQGLQFLFEYFSETQRNKGNFPGRFSGRQFSNSRSEMNVSTLELGDSALYLCASSLGLTGEGSNQPQHFGDGTRLSIL.

V usage is TRBV28 and J usage is TRBJ1-2; D unclear. V lost 6 bases and J lost 5, with 10 bases in between. CDR1 is MDHEN and CDR2 is SYDVKM in the germline V gene. The CDR3 has 12 amino acids. As DNA, the CDR3 is TGTGCCAGCAGGGTACAGTGGTATGGCTACACCTTC. Amino acids: CASRVQWYGYTF.

This clonotype was detected a few times. The V call is TRBV4-1, the J call TRBJ2-3; 11 nucleotides line up with TRBD1. In germline, CDR1 is MGHRA, CDR2 YSYEKL. V was clipped by 4 bases and J by 8 bases; unmatched bases: 14. The length of the CDR3 is 17 residues. CDR3 bases: TGCGCCAGCAGCCCCGAGGGCGGACAGGGGGCGCGAAGTACGCAGTATTTT. Its protein product is CASSPEGGQGARSTQYF.

V usage is TRBV7-3 and J usage is TRBJ2-3; D is unresolved. Deletions cut 2 bases from V and 9 bases from J, with 12 bases between. The CDR3 is 13 amino acids. CDR1 is SGHTA and CDR2 is FQGTGA in the germline V gene. CDR3 DNA sequence: TGTGCCAGCAGCTTAGGAGAGACTCAAACGCAGTATTTT. It encodes CASSLGETQTQYF.

This rearrangement joins TRBV6-1 to TRBJ2-3, with TRBD2 identical over 8 bases. Germline V gene data show CDR1 as MNHNS and CDR2 as SASEGT. Losses at the gene ends were 2 bases for V and 3 bases for J; bases not matched to a gene: 7. The CDR3 extends over 16 amino acids. The CDR3 DNA sequence: TGTGCCAGCAGTGAACTGTTGACTAGCGTGACAGATACGCAGTATTTT. Translating it yields CASSELLTSVTDTQYF.

Here the CDR3 DNA reads TGCAGCGGGGGGACTGGCAATGAGCAGTTCTTC. It specifies CSGGTGNEQFF. This chain connects TRBV29-1 to TRBJ2-1, with D tentatively TRBD2 (6 bases). The CDR3 runs 11 residues. In germline, CDR1 is SQVTM, CDR2 ANQGSEA. Trimming took off 7 bases at V and 6 bases at J, with 10 bases between the two ends.

The genes are TRBV5-1 and TRBJ2-1, with D possibly TRBD1 on 7 matching bases. In germline, CDR1 is SGHRS, CDR2 YFSETQ. The CDR3 spans 13 residues. V lost 4 bases to trimming and J lost 5 bases, with 10 bases between them. The CDR3 coding sequence is TGCGCCAGCAGCGCGGGACAGCACAATGAGCAGTTCTTC. It encodes CASSAGQHNEQFF.

Details on this clonotype: One junction end disagrees with the germline gene, perhaps due to a read error. The genes are TRBV29-1 and TRBJ1-2, with 9 bases matching TRBD1. This CDR3 contains 12 residues. CDR1 is SQVTM and CDR2 is ANQGSEA in the germline V gene. CDR3 loop: CSVEDRGDGHTF. CDR3 nucleotide sequence: TGCAGCGTTGAGGACAGGGGTGATGGCCACACCTTC.